This TCR beta chain was found in a study of T-cell reconstitution after alpha-beta-depleted transplantation in children (TCRdb year 2016). Background for the entire study: T-cell immune reconstitution after TCRalphabeta/CD19-depleted allogeneic hematopoietic cell transplantation in children was quantitatively tracked in the study by means of TCR repertoire profiling. Overall study results and their limits: The high TCRbeta diversity at day 60 in some patients was ascribed to recipient T cells and intrathymic progenitors that had survived conditioning. About two months after transplant, the apparently early recovery of alphabetaT-cell counts reportedly depended on just several hundred clones that had expanded rapidly and came from non-depleted graft cells. Over the following months the frequencies of hyperexpanded clones went down, and after one year T-cell counts and TCRbeta diversity were mostly credited to newly produced T cells.

The library came from PCR. TCRdb lists the instrument as Illumina HiSeq 2500. TCR libraries were prepared with molecular barcoding, using unique molecular identifiers to normalize TCRbeta repertoire quantification. TCRdb ran its own pipeline on the public reads, namely fastp trimming at Q25 and MiXCR clone calling, and kept in-frame beta chains. Every distinct CDR3 protein forms one entry, paired with its most common genes and DNA. Counted in this sample were a few hundred thousand distinct CDR3 sequences; 11% of them appeared once. The ten largest clones capture 28% of the sample. A few counts support this clonotype. Its antigen remains unidentified. Nothing much larger sits one base from this clone, and base qualities are not available. The treatment or condition label for this specimen denotes: allogeneic hematopoietic cell transplantation with graft depleted of TCRalphabeta T cells and CD19 B cells. The transplant recipients were children given TCRalphabeta/CD19-depleted allogeneic hematopoietic cell grafts.

Trimming at the junction amounts to 5 bases on V and 2 bases on J, and the germline ends lie 7 bases apart. The CDR3 runs 11 residues from the cysteine to the phenylalanine. Of all the DNA, just the CDR3 is kept, 33 bases in frame from base 1. Reading the germline V gene (reference sequence) gives CDR1 DFQATT and CDR2 SNEGSKA. The specimen was PBMCs, collected before TCRalphabeta/CD19-depleted stem cell transplant. The sequence links TRBV20-1 to TRBJ2-7; 6 matching bases give a weak D call of TRBD1. The receptor's source is a child younger than two with acute myeloid leukemia, due to receive a stem cell transplant. The DNA reads TGCAGTGCTGGACAGCCCTACGAGCAGTACTTC. Its protein reads: CSAGQPYEQYF.